A single T cell receptor beta chain is shown here with its context. Antigen specificity is unknown. The data stem from a study of vaccination effects on CD4 cells after COVID-19. General observations from the study: Vaccine- and infection-induced clones showed marked clonal contraction late following vaccination. Just 1 of 255 vaccine-induced clones in healthy recipients was cross-reactive.

Here immunoSEQ multiplex PCR was the method, and the copy in TCRdb shows in-frame clones only, minus some. The sample records over 25,000 clones, roughly 73% being singletons. Viral peptide pool expansion of antigen-specific CD4+ T cells preceded sequencing in the ViraFEST assay. Around day 10 of culture, CD4+ T cells were separated out. Neither prior SARS-CoV-2 infection nor positive nucleocapsid antibodies were present in the vaccine recipients. They grew two million PBMC in each well, adding around 10 IU/ml IL-2 and 8.5 to 10 ug/ml peptides. On day 3 and again on day 7, half the medium was replaced with IL-2 medium. The CDR3 is 17 amino acids. Germline lookup yields CDR1 SEHNR and CDR2 FQNEAQ (reference sequence). V dropped 0 bases and J dropped 8; count of bases not matched to a gene: 7.

The sequencing here drew on CD4+ T cells from PBMCs cultured with HCoV-NL63 spike peptides, taken before COVID-19 vaccination. This rearrangement joins TRBV7-9 to TRBJ2-3; 14 bases map to TRBD2. The origin of this receptor is a human donor who received a COVID-19 vaccine. Written as DNA, the CDR3 is TGTGCCAGCAGCTTAGCGGGGGGACTAGCGGGAGCGGGTACGCAGTATTTT. Protein sequence: CASSLAGGLAGAGTQYF.